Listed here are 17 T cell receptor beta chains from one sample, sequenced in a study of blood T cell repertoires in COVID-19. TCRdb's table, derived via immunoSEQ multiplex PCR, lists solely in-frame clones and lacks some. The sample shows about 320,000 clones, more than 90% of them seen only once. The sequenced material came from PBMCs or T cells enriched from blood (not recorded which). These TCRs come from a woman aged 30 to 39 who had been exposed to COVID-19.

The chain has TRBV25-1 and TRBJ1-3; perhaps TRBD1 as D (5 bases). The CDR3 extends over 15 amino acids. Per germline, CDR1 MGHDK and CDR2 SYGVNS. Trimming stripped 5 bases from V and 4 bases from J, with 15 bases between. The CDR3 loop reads CASSPEQGYGNTIYF. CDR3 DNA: TGTGCCAGCAGTCCTGAGCAGGGTTACGGAAACACCATATATTTT. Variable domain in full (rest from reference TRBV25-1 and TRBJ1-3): EADIYQTPRYLVIGTGKKITLECSQTMGHDKMYWYQQDPGMELHLIHYSYGVNSTEKGDLSSESTVSRIRTEHFPLTLESARPSHTSQYLCASSPEQGYGNTIYFGEGSWLTVV.

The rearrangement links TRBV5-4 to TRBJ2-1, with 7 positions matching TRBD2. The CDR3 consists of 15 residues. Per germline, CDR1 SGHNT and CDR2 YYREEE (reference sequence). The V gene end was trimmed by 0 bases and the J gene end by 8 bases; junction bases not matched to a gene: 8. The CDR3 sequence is CASSLGLAASDEQFF. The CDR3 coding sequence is TGTGCCAGCAGCTTGGGACTAGCAGCATCGGATGAGCAGTTCTTC.

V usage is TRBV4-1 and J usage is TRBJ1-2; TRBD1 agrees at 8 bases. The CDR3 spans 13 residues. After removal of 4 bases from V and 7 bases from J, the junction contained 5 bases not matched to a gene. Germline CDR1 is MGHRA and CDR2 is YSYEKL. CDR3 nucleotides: TGCGCCAGCAGCCTTTCAGGGGGCTTTGGCTACACCTTC. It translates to CASSLSGGFGYTF.

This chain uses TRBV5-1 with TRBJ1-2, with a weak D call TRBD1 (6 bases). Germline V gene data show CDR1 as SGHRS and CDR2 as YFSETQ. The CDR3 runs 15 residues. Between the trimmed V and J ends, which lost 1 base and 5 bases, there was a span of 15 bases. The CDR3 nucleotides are TGCGCCAGCAGCTTGTACCCAGGGGCAAAATATGGCTACACCTTC. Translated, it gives CASSLYPGAKYGYTF. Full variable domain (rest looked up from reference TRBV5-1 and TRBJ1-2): KAGVTQTPRYLIKTRGQQVTLSCSPISGHRSVSWYQQTPGQGLQFLFEYFSETQRNKGNFPGRFSGRQFSNSRSEMNVSTLELGDSALYLCASSLYPGAKYGYTFGSGTRLTVV.

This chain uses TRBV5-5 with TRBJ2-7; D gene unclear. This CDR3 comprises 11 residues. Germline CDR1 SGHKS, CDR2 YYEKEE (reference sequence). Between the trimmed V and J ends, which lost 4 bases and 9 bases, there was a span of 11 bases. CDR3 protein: CASSPAVGQYF. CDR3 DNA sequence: TGTGCCAGCAGCCCCGCGGTGGGGCAGTACTTC. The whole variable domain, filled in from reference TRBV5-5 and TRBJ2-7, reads DAGVTQSPTHLIKTRGQQVTLRCSPISGHKSVSWYQQVLGQGPQFIFQYYEKEERGRGNFPDRFSARQFPNYSSELNVNALLLGDSALYLCASSPAVGQYFGPGTRLTVT.

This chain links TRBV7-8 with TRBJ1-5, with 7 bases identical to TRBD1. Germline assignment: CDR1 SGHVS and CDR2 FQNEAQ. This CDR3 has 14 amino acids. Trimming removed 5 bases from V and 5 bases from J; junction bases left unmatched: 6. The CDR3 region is CASSPGTAHQPQHF. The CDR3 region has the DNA TGTGCCAGCAGCCCCGGGACAGCTCATCAGCCCCAGCATTTT. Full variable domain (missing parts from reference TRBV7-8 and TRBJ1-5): GAGVSQSPRYKVAKRGQDVALRCDPISGHVSLFWYQQALGQGPEFLTYFQNEAQLDKSGLPSDRFFAERPEGSVSTLKIQRTQQEDSAVYLCASSPGTAHQPQHFGDGTRLSIL.

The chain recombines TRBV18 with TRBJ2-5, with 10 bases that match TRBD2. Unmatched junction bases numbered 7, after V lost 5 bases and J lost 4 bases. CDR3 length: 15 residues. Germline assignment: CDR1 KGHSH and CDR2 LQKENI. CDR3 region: CASSTSGGAVETQYF. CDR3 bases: TGTGCCAGCTCAACCAGCGGGGGGGCTGTAGAGACCCAGTACTTC.

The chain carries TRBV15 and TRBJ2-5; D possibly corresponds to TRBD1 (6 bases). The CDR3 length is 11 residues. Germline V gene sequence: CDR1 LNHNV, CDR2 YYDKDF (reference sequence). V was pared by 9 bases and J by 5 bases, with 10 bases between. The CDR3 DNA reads TGTGCCACACAGGGTAGGGAGACCCAGTACTTC. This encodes CATQGRETQYF.

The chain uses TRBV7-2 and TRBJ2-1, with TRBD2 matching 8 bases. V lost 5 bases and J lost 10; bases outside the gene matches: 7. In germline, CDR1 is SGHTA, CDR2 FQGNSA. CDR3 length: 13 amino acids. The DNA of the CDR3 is TGTGCCAGCAGCCGACGGGGGGGAAGGGAGCAGTTCTTC. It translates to CASSRRGGREQFF. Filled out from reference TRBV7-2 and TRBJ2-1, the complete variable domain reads GAGVSQSPSNKVTEKGKDVELRCDPISGHTALYWYRQSLGQGLEFLIYFQGNSAPDKSGLPSDRFSAERTGGSVSTLTIQRTQQEDSAVYLCASSRRGGREQFFGPGTRLTVL.

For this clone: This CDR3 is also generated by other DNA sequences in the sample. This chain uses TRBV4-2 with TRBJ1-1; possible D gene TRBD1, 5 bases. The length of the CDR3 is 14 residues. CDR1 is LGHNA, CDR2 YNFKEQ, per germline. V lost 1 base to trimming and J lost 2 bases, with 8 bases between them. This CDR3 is CASSQAQGNTEAFF. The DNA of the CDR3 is TGTGCCAGCAGCCAAGCGCAGGGTAACACTGAAGCTTTCTTT.

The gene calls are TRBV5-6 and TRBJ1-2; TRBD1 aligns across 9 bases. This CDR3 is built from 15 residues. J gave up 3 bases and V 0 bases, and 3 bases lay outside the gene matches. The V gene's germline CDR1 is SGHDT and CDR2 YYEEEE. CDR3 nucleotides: TGTGCCAGCAGCTTGGACAGGGGGCATTACTATGGCTACACCTTC. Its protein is CASSLDRGHYYGYTF.

CDR3 region: CASSYTDGTASLYGYTF. DNA of the CDR3: TGTGCCAGCAGTTACACCGACGGGACAGCCAGCCTCTATGGCTACACCTTC. This chain links TRBV7-8 with TRBJ1-2; 7 nucleotides align to TRBD1. The CDR3 is 17 amino acids. Losses at the gene ends were 6 bases for V and 4 bases for J; bases not matched to a gene: 17. Germline CDR1 SGHVS, CDR2 FQNEAQ.

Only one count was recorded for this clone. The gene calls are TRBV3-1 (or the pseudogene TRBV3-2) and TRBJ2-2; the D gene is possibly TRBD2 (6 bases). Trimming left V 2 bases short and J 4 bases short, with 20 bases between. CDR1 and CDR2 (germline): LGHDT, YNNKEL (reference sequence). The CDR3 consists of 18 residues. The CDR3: CASSQRRLRGSGTGELFF. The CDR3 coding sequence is TGTGCCAGCAGCCAACGCCGGTTGCGGGGCAGCGGCACCGGGGAGCTGTTTTTT.

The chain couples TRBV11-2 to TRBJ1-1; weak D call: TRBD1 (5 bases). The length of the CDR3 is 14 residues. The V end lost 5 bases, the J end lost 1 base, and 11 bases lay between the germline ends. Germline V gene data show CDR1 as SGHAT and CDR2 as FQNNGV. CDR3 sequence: CASSPGLTNTEAFF. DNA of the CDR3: TGTGCCAGCAGCCCGGGACTGACGAACACTGAAGCTTTCTTT.

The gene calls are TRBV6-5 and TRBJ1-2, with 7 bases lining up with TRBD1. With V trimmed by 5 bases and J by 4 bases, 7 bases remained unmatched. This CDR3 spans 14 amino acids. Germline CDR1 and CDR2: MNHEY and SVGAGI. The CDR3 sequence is CASSHGQDGYGYTF. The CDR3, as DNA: TGTGCCAGCAGTCACGGACAGGACGGCTATGGCTACACCTTC.

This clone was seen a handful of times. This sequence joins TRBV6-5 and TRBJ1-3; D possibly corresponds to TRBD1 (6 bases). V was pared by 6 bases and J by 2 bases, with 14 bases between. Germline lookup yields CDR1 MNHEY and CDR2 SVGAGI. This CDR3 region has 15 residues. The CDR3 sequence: CASRGQPPTGNTIYF. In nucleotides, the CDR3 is TGTGCCAGCAGAGGACAGCCTCCCACTGGAAACACCATATATTTT.

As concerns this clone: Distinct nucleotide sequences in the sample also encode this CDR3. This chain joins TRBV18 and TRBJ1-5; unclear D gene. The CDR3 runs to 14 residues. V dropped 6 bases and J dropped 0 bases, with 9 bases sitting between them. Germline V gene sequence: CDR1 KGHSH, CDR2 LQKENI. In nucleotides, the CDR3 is TGTGCCAGCTCCCCTTCGGTTAGCAATCAGCCCCAGCATTTT. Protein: CASSPSVSNQPQHF.